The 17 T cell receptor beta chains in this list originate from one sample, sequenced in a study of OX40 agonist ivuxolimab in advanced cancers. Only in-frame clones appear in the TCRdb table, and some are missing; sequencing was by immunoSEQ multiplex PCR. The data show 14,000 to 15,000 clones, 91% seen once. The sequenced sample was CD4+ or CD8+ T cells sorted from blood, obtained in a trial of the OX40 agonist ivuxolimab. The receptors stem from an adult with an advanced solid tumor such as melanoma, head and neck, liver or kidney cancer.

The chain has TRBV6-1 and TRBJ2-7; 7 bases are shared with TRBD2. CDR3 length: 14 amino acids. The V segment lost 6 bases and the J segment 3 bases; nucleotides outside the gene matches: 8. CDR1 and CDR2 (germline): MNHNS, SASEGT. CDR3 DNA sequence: TGTGCCAGCAGCGAGCGGGAAAGCTTCTACGAGCAGTACTTC. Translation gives CASSERESFYEQYF.

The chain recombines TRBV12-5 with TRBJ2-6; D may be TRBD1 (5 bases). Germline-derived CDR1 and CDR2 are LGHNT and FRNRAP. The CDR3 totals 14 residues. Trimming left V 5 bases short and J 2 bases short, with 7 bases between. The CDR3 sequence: CASGPTAGANVLTF. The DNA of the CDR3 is TGTGCTAGTGGTCCGACAGCTGGGGCCAACGTCCTGACTTTC. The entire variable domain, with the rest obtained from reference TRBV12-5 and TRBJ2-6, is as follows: DARVTQTPRHKVTEMGQEVTMRCQPILGHNTVFWYRQTMMQGLELLAYFRNRAPLDDSGMPKDRFSAEMPDATLATLKIQPSEPRDSAVYFCASGPTAGANVLTFGAGSRLTVL.

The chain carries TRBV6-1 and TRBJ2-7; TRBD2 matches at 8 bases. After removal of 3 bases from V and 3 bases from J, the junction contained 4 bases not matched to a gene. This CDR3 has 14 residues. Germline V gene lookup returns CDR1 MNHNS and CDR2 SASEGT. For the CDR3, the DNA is TGTGCCAGCAGTGACCGTGGGACTAGCTACGAGCAGTACTTC. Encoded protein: CASSDRGTSYEQYF.

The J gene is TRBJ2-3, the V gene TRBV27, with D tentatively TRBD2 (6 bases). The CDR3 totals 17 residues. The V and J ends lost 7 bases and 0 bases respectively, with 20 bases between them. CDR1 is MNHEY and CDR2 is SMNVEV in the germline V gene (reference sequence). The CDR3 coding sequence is TGTGCCAGCATTCCCCCGGGACTCCGGGCTAGCACAGATACGCAGTATTTT. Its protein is CASIPPGLRASTDTQYF.

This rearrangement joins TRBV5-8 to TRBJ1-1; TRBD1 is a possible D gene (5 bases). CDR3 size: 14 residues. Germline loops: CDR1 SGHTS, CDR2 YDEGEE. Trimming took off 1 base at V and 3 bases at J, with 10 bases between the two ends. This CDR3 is CASSLLGGDTEAFF. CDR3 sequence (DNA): TGTGCCAGCAGCTTGTTGGGGGGTGACACTGAAGCTTTCTTT.

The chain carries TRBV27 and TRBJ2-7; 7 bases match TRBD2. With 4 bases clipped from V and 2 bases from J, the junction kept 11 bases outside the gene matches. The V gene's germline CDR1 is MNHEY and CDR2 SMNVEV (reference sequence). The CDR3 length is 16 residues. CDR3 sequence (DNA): TGTGCCAGCAGTTATTCTGGGGGGGGGAGAACCTACGAGCAGTACTTC. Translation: CASSYSGGGRTYEQYF.

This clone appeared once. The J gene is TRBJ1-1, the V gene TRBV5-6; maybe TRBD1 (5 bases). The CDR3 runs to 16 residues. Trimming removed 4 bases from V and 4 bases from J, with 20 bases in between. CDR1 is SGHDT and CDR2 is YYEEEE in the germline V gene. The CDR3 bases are TGTGCCAGCAGCCAACCTCCCGGGGGGGTGGGCACTGAAGCTTTCTTT. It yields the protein CASSQPPGGVGTEAFF.

The CDR3, as DNA: TGTGCCAGCAGTTCTAGCGGGGCCCCCCACAATGAGCAGTTCTTC. Protein sequence: CASSSSGAPHNEQFF. The chain joins TRBV27 to TRBJ2-1; 9 bases are a match to TRBD2. Germline-derived CDR1 and CDR2 are MNHEY and SMNVEV (reference sequence). The V and J ends lost 4 bases and 5 bases, in that order; junction bases with no gene match: 6. The CDR3 has 15 amino acids.

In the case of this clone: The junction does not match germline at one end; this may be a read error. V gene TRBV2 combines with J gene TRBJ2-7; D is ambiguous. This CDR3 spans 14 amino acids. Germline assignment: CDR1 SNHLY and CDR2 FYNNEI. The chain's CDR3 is CASREGNWSYEQYF. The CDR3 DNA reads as TGTGCCAGCAGAGAAGGAAACTGGTCCTACGAGCAGTACTTC.

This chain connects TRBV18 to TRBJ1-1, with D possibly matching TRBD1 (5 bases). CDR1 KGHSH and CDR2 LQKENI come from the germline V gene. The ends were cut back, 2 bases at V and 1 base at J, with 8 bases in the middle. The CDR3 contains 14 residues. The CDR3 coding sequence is TGTGCCAGCTCACCAGCGGGGGAGAACACTGAAGCTTTCTTT. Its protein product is CASSPAGENTEAFF.

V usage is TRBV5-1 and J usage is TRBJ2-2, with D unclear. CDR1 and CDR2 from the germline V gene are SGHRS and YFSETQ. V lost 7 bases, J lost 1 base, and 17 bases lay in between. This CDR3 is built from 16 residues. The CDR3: CASGPHHGLNTGELFF. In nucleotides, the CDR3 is TGCGCCAGCGGCCCCCACCACGGGCTGAACACCGGGGAGCTGTTTTTT.

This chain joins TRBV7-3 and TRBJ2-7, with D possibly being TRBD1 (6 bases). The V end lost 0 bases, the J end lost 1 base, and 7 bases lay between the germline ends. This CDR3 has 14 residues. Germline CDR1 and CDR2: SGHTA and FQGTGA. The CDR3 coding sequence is TGTGCCAGCAGCTTAACCGGACAGTCCTACGAGCAGTACTTC. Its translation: CASSLTGQSYEQYF.

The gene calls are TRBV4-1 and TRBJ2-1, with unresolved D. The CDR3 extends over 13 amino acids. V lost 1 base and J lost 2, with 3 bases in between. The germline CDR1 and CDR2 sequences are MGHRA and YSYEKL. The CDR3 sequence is CASSQGAYNEQFF. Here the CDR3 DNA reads TGCGCCAGCAGCCAAGGAGCCTACAATGAGCAGTTCTTC.

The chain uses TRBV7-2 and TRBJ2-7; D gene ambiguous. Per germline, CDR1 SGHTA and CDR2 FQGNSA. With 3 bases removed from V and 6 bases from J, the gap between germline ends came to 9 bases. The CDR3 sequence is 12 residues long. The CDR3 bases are TGTGCCAGCAGCTTTGCGGACGTCGAGCAGTACTTC. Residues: CASSFADVEQYF.

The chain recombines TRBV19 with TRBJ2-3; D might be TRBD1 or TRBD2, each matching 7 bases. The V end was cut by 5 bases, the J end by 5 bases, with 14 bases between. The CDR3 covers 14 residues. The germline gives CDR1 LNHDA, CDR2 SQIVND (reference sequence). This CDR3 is CASSWAGGGDTQYF. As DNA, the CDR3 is TGTGCCAGTAGTTGGGCAGGGGGGGGAGATACGCAGTATTTT.

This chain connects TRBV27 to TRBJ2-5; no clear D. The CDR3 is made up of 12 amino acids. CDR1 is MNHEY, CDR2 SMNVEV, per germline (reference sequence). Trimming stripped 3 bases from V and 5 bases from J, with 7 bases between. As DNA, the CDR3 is TGTGCCAGCAGTTTCATTGGGGAGACCCAGTACTTC. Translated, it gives CASSFIGETQYF.

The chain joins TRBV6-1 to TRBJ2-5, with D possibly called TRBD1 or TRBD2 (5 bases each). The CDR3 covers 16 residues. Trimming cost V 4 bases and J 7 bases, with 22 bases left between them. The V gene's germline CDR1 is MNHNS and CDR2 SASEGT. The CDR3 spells CASSAGRDVLLGTQYF. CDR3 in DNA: TGTGCCAGCAGTGCGGGCCGGGACGTTTTACTCGGGACCCAGTACTTC.